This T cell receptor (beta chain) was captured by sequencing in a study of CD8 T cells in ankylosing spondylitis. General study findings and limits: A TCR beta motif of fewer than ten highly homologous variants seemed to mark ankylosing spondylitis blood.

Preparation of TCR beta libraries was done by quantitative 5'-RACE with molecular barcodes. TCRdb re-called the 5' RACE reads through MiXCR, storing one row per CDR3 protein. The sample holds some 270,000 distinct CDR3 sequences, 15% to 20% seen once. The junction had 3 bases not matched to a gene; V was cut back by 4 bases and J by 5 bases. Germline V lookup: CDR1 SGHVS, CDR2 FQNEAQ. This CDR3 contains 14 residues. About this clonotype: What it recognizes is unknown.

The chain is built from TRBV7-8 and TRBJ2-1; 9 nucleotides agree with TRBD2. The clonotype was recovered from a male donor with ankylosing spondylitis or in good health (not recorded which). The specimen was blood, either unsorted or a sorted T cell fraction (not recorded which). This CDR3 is CASSSGLAHNEQFF. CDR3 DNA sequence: TGTGCCAGCAGCTCGGGACTAGCTCACAATGAGCAGTTCTTC.